The 22 T cell receptor beta chains below come from one sample, sequenced in a study of blood T cell repertoires in COVID-19 (dated by TCRdb to the early 2020s). Library generation was performed with the immunoSEQ multiplex PCR assay. The table comes from immuneACCESS by way of TCRdb, which keeps in-frame sequences with V and J called. Part of the clones is missing from these tables; in studies checked, under half for an unresolved V gene and the rest for unknown reasons. The sample records 150,000 to 200,000 clones, about 93% of which are singletons. About 5% of the sample goes to the ten largest clones. Material for sequencing was peripheral blood. The source of these receptors is a woman between 45 and 60 years old with acute or convalescent COVID-19.

The chain employs TRBV2 and TRBJ1-4; 8 nucleotides match TRBD1. CDR3 length equals 16 residues. After removal of 5 bases from V and 10 bases from J, the junction contained 15 bases not matched to a gene. Per the germline V gene, CDR1 is SNHLY and CDR2 is FYNNEI. The CDR3 is CASSSLTGGLTGKLFF. In DNA form, the CDR3 reads TGTGCCAGCAGTTCACTTACAGGGGGGCTTACGGGAAAACTGTTTTTT.

This chain uses TRBV6-4 with TRBJ1-3; TRBD1 agrees at 7 bases. This CDR3 is 16 amino acids long. Germline CDR1 is MRHNA and CDR2 is SNTAGT. Unmatched junction bases numbered 17, after V lost 6 bases and J lost 9 bases. CDR3 in DNA: TGTGCCAGCAGCGCCCCGATGGGACAGTGTTTTGTCACCATATATTTT. Protein product: CASSAPMGQCFVTIYF.

This clone was seen just once. At the DNA level, this CDR3 is encoded by other sequences in the same sample as well. The gene calls are TRBV28 and TRBJ1-1; D not certain. Trimming pared 3 bases from V and 1 base from J, leaving 6 bases between. This CDR3 is built from 13 residues. Germline loops: CDR1 MDHEN, CDR2 SYDVKM. CDR3 sequence (DNA): TGTGCCAGCAGTTTGTGGAGGAACACTGAAGCTTTCTTT. This codes for CASSLWRNTEAFF.

This clone has just one count. The V gene is TRBV4-1, the J gene TRBJ2-1; 8 bases match TRBD1. Unmatched junction bases numbered 8, after V lost 6 bases and J lost 4 bases. The germline CDR1 and CDR2 sequences are MGHRA and YSYEKL. CDR3 length equals 15 residues. DNA for the CDR3: TGCGCCAGCAGTTTAGACAGGGGATCGTACAATGAGCAGTTCTTC. This codes for CASSLDRGSYNEQFF.

This chain connects TRBV5-1 to TRBJ1-2, with 7 bases that match TRBD1. The CDR3 spans 14 residues. Per the germline V gene, CDR1 is SGHRS and CDR2 is YFSETQ. Germline trimming cut 4 bases from V and 7 bases from J; bases unmatched to any gene: 10. The CDR3 sequence is CASSTGDSGFGYTF. The DNA of the CDR3 is TGCGCCAGCAGCACCGGGGACAGTGGATTTGGCTACACCTTC. Full variable domain (outside the CDR3, taken from reference TRBV5-1 and TRBJ1-2): KAGVTQTPRYLIKTRGQQVTLSCSPISGHRSVSWYQQTPGQGLQFLFEYFSETQRNKGNFPGRFSGRQFSNSRSEMNVSTLELGDSALYLCASSTGDSGFGYTFGSGTRLTVV.

The chain is built from TRBV2 and TRBJ1-5, with 8 bases aligning to TRBD1. The junction had 3 bases not matched to a gene; V was cut back by 3 bases and J by 8 bases. This CDR3 comprises 13 residues. Germline loops: CDR1 SNHLY, CDR2 FYNNEI. The chain's CDR3 is CASSDRGLEPQHF. The DNA of the CDR3 is TGTGCCAGCAGTGACAGGGGGCTAGAGCCCCAGCATTTT.

This chain connects TRBV6-2 or TRBV6-3 to TRBJ1-5; TRBD1 agrees at 10 bases. CDR3 length: 16 residues. The ends lost 6 bases at V and 5 bases at J; junction bases unmatched: 10. CDR1 MNHEY and CDR2 SVGEGT come from the germline V gene. The CDR3 loop is CASSHPGTGVHQPQHF. DNA for the CDR3: TGTGCCAGCAGCCATCCCGGGACAGGGGTTCATCAGCCCCAGCATTTT.

This chain connects TRBV28 to TRBJ1-1; 7 nucleotides line up with TRBD1. Germline V gene lookup returns CDR1 MDHEN and CDR2 SYDVKM. V dropped 6 bases and J dropped 1; count of bases not matched to a gene: 14. The CDR3 consists of 17 residues. The CDR3 region has the DNA TGTGCCAGCAGCGTACTGGACAGGTCTTCTCCGAACACTGAAGCTTTCTTT. Its translation is CASSVLDRSSPNTEAFF.

CDR3 sequence (DNA): TGTGCCAGCAGTCTTGAGGATTCACCCCTCCACTTT. It codes for CASSLEDSPLHF. The chain recombines TRBV2 with TRBJ1-6; D remains unclear. Germline lookup yields CDR1 SNHLY and CDR2 FYNNEI. V was trimmed by 5 bases and J by 8 bases, leaving 7 bases between them. The CDR3 contains 12 residues. Looking up the rest from reference TRBV2 and TRBJ1-6 gives the full variable domain: EPEVTQTPSHQVTQMGQEVILRCVPISNHLYFYWYRQILGQKVEFLVSFYNNEISEKSEIFDDQFSVERPDGSNFTLKIRSTKLEDSAMYFCASSLEDSPLHFGNGTRLTVT.

The rearrangement joins TRBV30 to TRBJ2-1; TRBD2 aligns across 9 bases. Per the germline V gene, CDR1 is GTSNPN and CDR2 is SVGIG (reference sequence). The length of the CDR3 is 11 residues. The junction had 5 bases not matched to a gene; V was cut back by 8 bases and J by 9 bases. The CDR3 coding sequence is TGTGCCGGACGCGGGAGGGGTGAGCAGTTCTTC. Protein: CAGRGRGEQFF.

This sequence joins TRBV18 and TRBJ1-2; 11 bases are a match to TRBD1. The V and J ends lost 5 bases and 2 bases, in that order; junction bases with no gene match: 4. Germline V lookup: CDR1 KGHSH, CDR2 LQKENI. The CDR3 contains 15 residues. The CDR3 region is CASSSRTGGNYGYTF. The CDR3 coding sequence is TGTGCCAGCTCATCCCGGACAGGGGGCAACTATGGCTACACCTTC.

In its sample, this clone was seen once. The rearrangement joins TRBV9 to TRBJ1-5; no clear D. This CDR3 is built from 13 residues. V lost 1 base and J 1 base, leaving 3 bases between the germline ends. CDR1 and CDR2 (germline): SGDLS, YYNGEE. The CDR3 spells CASSVSSNQPQHF. Written as DNA, the CDR3 is TGTGCCAGCAGCGTATCGAGCAATCAGCCCCAGCATTTT.

The rearrangement joins TRBV5-6 to TRBJ2-7, with TRBD2 matching over 8 bases. J lost 10 bases, V lost 5 bases, and 8 bases had no gene match. The CDR3 loop spans 12 amino acids. CDR1 is SGHDT and CDR2 is YYEEEE in the germline V gene. In nucleotides, the CDR3 is TGTGCCAGCAGACCTGCGGGGGGAGTCCAGTACTTC. Protein product: CASRPAGGVQYF. The full variable domain, rest sourced from reference TRBV5-6 and TRBJ2-7, is DAGVTQSPTHLIKTRGQQVTLRCSPKSGHDTVSWYQQALGQGPQFIFQYYEEEERQRGNFPDRFSGHQFPNYSSELNVNALLLGDSALYLCASRPAGGVQYFGPGTRLTVT.

The chain employs TRBV2 and TRBJ1-6; D is unclear. The CDR3 has 15 amino acids. Germline V gene data show CDR1 as SNHLY and CDR2 as FYNNEI. V was pared by 7 bases and J by 10 bases, with 20 bases between. CDR3 loop: CASTDATEGRSPLHF. The CDR3 DNA sequence: TGTGCCAGCACCGACGCGACGGAGGGTAGGTCACCCCTCCACTTT.

The chain carries TRBV6-2 or TRBV6-3 and TRBJ2-1; 8 positions match TRBD2. The CDR3 loop spans 17 amino acids. Germline CDR1 reads MNHEY; CDR2 reads SVGEGT. Trimming removed 5 bases from V and 0 bases from J; junction bases left unmatched: 9. The CDR3 nucleotides read TGTGCCAGCAGTCACCGTCTAGCGGGCCTCTCCTACAATGAGCAGTTCTTC. Translated: CASSHRLAGLSYNEQFF.

The genes are TRBV29-1 and TRBJ1-2; tentative D call: TRBD1 (6 bases). V was clipped by 0 bases and J by 9 bases, with 11 bases between them. CDR1 is SQVTM, CDR2 ANQGSEA, per germline. CDR3 size: 12 residues. CDR3 DNA sequence: TGCAGCGTTGAAGATCAGGGGAGTAGCTACACCTTC. Protein: CSVEDQGSSYTF. The full variable domain, its missing parts supplied by reference TRBV29-1 and TRBJ1-2, is SAVISQKPSRDICQRGTSLTIQCQVDSQVTMMFWYRQQPGQSLTLIATANQGSEATYESGFVIDKFPISRPNLTFSTLTVSNMSPEDSSIYLCSVEDQGSSYTFGSGTRLTVV.

This CDR3 reads CASSSLAEGRNQPQHF. The CDR3 DNA follows: TGTGCCAGCAGCAGCCTGGCGGAGGGGAGAAATCAGCCCCAGCATTTT. This sequence joins TRBV11-2 and TRBJ1-5, with D possibly matching TRBD1 (5 bases). Between the trimmed V and J ends, which lost 5 bases and 4 bases, there was a span of 18 bases. Germline CDR1 is SGHAT and CDR2 is FQNNGV. CDR3 size: 16 residues.

The chain has TRBV30 and TRBJ2-1, with 12 bases aligning to TRBD2. After removal of 2 bases from V and 4 bases from J, the junction contained 9 bases not matched to a gene. Germline CDR1 GTSNPN, CDR2 SVGIG (reference sequence). This CDR3 spans 17 amino acids. CDR3: CAWSSQTSGGFYNEQFF. The CDR3, as DNA: TGTGCCTGGAGTAGCCAGACTAGCGGGGGATTTTACAATGAGCAGTTCTTC.

This rearrangement joins TRBV28 to TRBJ2-7; TRBD2 is a possible D gene (5 bases). V was clipped by 6 bases and J by 6 bases, with 18 bases between them. The CDR3 runs to 14 residues. In germline, CDR1 is MDHEN, CDR2 SYDVKM. The CDR3 reads CASSLETRGGEQYF. DNA of the CDR3: TGTGCCAGCAGCTTAGAAACTAGAGGTGGCGAGCAGTACTTC.

The chain carries TRBV28 and TRBJ1-5; unclear D gene. V dropped 6 bases and J dropped 4 bases, with 16 bases sitting between them. This CDR3 has 15 amino acids. The germline V gene has CDR1 MDHEN and CDR2 SYDVKM. The CDR3 DNA reads as TGTGCCAGCAGCCGGCGGGGAGAAGGAAATCAGCCCCAGCATTTT. The encoded protein is CASSRRGEGNQPQHF.

The chain links TRBV6-5 to TRBJ1-2; D remains ambiguous. The CDR3 runs 14 residues. V dropped 0 bases and J dropped 3 bases, with 8 bases sitting between them. Germline loops: CDR1 MNHEY, CDR2 SVGAGI. The DNA for the CDR3 is TGTGCCAGCAGTTACTCCCCAAGCCACTATGGCTACACCTTC. This sequence encodes CASSYSPSHYGYTF.

This clone was counted once. The rearrangement uses TRBV11-2 and TRBJ2-1; TRBD1 is a possible D gene (5 bases). Per the germline V gene, CDR1 is SGHAT and CDR2 is FQNNGV. This CDR3 is built from 14 residues. With 3 bases removed from V and 8 bases from J, the gap between germline ends came to 14 bases. CDR3 coding DNA: TGTGCCAGCAGCTTTGGGATAACAGGTGATGAGCAGTTCTTC. Translation gives CASSFGITGDEQFF.